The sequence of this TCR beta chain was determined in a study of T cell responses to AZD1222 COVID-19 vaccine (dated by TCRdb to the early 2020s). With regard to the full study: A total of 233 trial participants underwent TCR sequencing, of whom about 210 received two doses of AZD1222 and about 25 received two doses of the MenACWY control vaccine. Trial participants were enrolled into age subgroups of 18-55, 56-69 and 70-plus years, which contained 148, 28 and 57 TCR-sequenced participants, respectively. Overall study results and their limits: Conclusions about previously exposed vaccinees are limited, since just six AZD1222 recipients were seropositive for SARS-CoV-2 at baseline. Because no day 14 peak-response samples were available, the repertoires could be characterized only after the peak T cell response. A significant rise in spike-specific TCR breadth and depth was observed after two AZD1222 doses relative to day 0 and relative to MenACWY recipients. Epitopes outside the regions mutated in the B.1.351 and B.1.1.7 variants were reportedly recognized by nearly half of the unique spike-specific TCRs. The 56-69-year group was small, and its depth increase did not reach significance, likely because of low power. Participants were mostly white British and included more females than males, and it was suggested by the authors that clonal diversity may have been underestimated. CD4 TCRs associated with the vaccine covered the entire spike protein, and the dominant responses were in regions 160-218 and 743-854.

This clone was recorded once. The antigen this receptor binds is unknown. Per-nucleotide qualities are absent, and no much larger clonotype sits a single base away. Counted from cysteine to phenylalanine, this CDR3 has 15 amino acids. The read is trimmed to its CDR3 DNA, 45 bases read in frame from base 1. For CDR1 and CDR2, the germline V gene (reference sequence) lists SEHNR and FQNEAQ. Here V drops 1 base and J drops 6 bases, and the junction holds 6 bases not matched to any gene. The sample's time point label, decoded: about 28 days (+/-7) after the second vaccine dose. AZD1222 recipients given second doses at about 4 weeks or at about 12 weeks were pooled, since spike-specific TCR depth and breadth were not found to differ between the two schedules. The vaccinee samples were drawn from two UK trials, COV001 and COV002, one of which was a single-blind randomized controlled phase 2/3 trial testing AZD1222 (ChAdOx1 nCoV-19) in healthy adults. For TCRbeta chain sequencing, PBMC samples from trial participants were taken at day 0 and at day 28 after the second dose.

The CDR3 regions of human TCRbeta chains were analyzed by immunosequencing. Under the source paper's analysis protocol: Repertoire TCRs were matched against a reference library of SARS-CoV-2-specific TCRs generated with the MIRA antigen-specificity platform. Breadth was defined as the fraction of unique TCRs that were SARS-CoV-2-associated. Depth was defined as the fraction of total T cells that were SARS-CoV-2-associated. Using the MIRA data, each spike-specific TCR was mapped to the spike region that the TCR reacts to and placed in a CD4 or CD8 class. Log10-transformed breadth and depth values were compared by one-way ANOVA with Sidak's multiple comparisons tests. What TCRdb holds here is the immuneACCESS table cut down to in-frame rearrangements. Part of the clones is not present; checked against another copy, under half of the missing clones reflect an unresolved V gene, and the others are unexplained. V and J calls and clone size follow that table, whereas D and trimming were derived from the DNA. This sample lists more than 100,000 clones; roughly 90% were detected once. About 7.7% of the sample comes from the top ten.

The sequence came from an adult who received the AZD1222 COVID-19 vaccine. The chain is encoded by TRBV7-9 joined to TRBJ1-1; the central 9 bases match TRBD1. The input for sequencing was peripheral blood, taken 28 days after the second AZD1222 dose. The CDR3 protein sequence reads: CASSLEPGQGSEAFF. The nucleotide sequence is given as TGTGCCAGCAGCTTAGAACCGGGACAGGGATCTGAAGCTTTCTTT.